This T cell receptor (beta chain) was sequenced for a study of cytomegalovirus exposure and HLA in healthy donors. Across the study: Early release data held about 85 million unique TCRs from HLA-typed donors.

The PCR used 60 Vbeta and 13 Jbeta primers. Original methodology: There were about 80 million unique TCR beta chains by a later count, and approximately 11 million of them were shared. Sequencing was performed with immunoSEQ multiplex PCR; in TCRdb, only in-frame clones are kept and a portion is missing. V and J calls and clone size are as listed in that table; D and trimming were resolved from the DNA. Of 100,000 to 150,000 clones in the sample, approximately 80% were seen once. Points from the study as a whole: Near-uniform donor sequencing depth was presumed by presence/absence analyses. When the data were analyzed later, several of the most significant clusters appeared to be linked to common viral pathogens.

This clone was seen more than once but under ten times. Antigen: not known. V gave up 5 bases and J gave up 0 bases, with 12 bases separating them. The CDR3 spans 15 residues. In germline, CDR1 is SGHTA, CDR2 FQGTGA. The chain couples TRBV7-3 to TRBJ2-3; a weak D match, TRBD1 (6 bases). This clonotype originated in a male donor in good health and CMV-seropositive. Sequences were obtained from PBMCs. CDR3 DNA sequence: TGTGCCAGCAGCCCCCTCGGACAGAGCACAGATACGCAGTATTTT. It specifies CASSPLGQSTDTQYF.